This T cell receptor beta chain was captured by sequencing in a study of T cell responses to AZD1222 COVID-19 vaccine. Study observations and caveats: With dominance at 160-218 and 743-854, vaccine-associated CD4 TCRs spanned spike. Repertoire sampling was restricted to post-peak T cell response timepoints. Spike-specific TCR breadth and depth went up after people got two AZD1222 doses. A mostly white British donor set with more females was recruited, and clonal diversity was possibly underestimated.

Sequencing was performed with immunoSEQ multiplex PCR; in TCRdb, only in-frame clones are kept and a portion is missing. The sample contains roughly 140,000 clones, approximately 92% of which appear only once. Germline V lookup: CDR1 KGHSH, CDR2 LQKENI. V lost 9 bases to trimming and J lost 7 bases, with 16 bases between them. This CDR3 has 14 residues. Worth noting for this clone: Antigen: not known.

The chain carries TRBV18 and TRBJ1-6; perhaps TRBD1 as D (5 bases). This TCR was recovered from an adult in good health. The source was peripheral blood, collected on day 0 of AZD1222 vaccination. DNA of the CDR3: TGTGCCAGTCACGAGGGGCAGATCAATTCACCCCTCCACTTT. It specifies CASHEGQINSPLHF. The variable domain in full, completed from reference TRBV18 and TRBJ1-6, reads NAGVMQNPRHLVRRRGQEARLRCSPMKGHSHVYWYRQLPEEGLKFMVYLQKENIIDESGMPKERFSAEFPKEGPSILRIQQVVRGDSAAYFCASHEGQINSPLHFGNGTRLTVT.